The present TCR beta chain was sequenced within a study of human T cells and chemical hapten exposure. Study information: Small differences in pooled library volume mainly drove the variation in TCR yields per sample. Overall study results and limits: Significantly more large CDR3 similarity clusters arose among expanded TCRs than among controls.

Turning to this clonotype: The target antigen is unknown.

MiXCR, applied by TCRdb to the RACE reads, yields one record per CDR3 protein. The table has some 250,000 distinct CDR3 sequences, roughly 7.7% seen once. As to time point: pre-sensitization, week 0. Treatment defined: therapeutic diphenylcyclopropenone sensitization with weekly scalp DPC. Germline CDR1 reads DFQATT; CDR2 reads SNEGSKA (reference sequence). The CDR3 totals 14 residues. V gave up 3 bases and J gave up 6 bases, with 17 bases separating them. The TCR sequence derives from a man in his late teens or twenties with alopecia areata. Some clones in this sample may be carry-over from other donors' samples. The sequencing used whole blood, collected in connection with sensitization to the hapten diphenylcyclopropenone (DPC). The rearrangement uses TRBV20-1 and TRBJ1-2, with D unclear. The CDR3 DNA is TGCAGTGCTAGCGACCCCGAGACATGGGATGGCTACACCTTC. Translated: CSASDPETWDGYTF.